This T cell receptor beta chain was retrieved from a study of sequential checkpoint blockade in melanoma. Looking at the study overall: First-line arms were nivolumab then ipilimumab, or the reverse, randomized 1:1. After both sequences, patients received maintenance nivolumab.

Regarding treatment: randomized to nivolumab then ipilimumab (arm A) or the reverse (arm B). No patient had prior DNA-damaging chemotherapy. Live CD3+CD8+ CD19− CD56− cells were sorted from PBMCs. This clone showed up just once. Libraries were prepared by immunoSEQ multiplex PCR; TCRdb keeps only in-frame clonotypes and omits some of them. In the table there are about 29,000 clones, roughly four fifths of which are singletons. Germline loops: CDR1 SGHRS, CDR2 YFSETQ. The CDR3 is 11 residues long. The V and J ends lost 5 bases and 2 bases respectively, with 5 bases between them. The sequence was obtained from a human donor with melanoma. This sequence joins TRBV5-1 and TRBJ2-7; D ambiguous. Sequenced here: CD8+ T cells sorted from blood (inferred from file names), sampled from a patient given nivolumab and ipilimumab in sequence. The CDR3 nucleotides read TGCGCCAGCAGTCCCGCCTACGAGCAGTACTTC. Protein product: CASSPAYEQYF. The full variable domain, in which reference TRBV5-1 and TRBJ2-7 provide the parts outside the CDR3, is KAGVTQTPRYLIKTRGQQVTLSCSPISGHRSVSWYQQTPGQGLQFLFEYFSETQRNKGNFPGRFSGRQFSNSRSEMNVSTLELGDSALYLCASSPAYEQYFGPGTRLTVT.